This T cell receptor (beta chain) is from a study of CD8+ T cells in alopecia areata. Study-level information: Female C3H/HeJ mice aged roughly 6-10 weeks received skin from spontaneously alopecic C3H/HeJ graft donors aged roughly 6-12 months.

Study conclusions and caveats: In scalp samples, resident alphabeta T cells of normal skin are also sequenced. Especially in alopecia totalis/universalis, lesional scalp showed greater clonality than normal scalp did.

Comments on this clone: No antigen is known for it. Genes here carry mouse names. The read is 4 residues too short to cover the CDR3 end, so that end is filled in from the germline J gene.

Separation of pooled cutaneous lymph node cells was by sorting with CD4, CD8alpha, NKG2D, NKG2ACE and other markers. cDNA prepared by RNA extraction and subsequent reverse transcription served as the template for sequencing. Profiled with immunoSEQ multiplex PCR; TCRdb holds only in-frame clones, not every one. The profile covers about 270,000 clones, none occurring a single time. This CDR3 is built from 14 residues. Trimming shortened V by 5 bases and J by 0 bases, and 11 bases separated the two germline ends. Germline CDR1 MSHET, CDR2 SYDVDS. V and J are TRBV29 and TRBJ2-7; possibly TRBD1 for D (6 bases). The TCR sequence derives from a C3H/HeJ mouse with alopecia areata. This line is of MHC haplotype H2-k. Sequencing was performed on CD4+ T cells sorted from a lymph node. Partial CDR3 DNA: TGTGCTAGCAGTCGGACAGCGAGCTCCTAT. Protein product: CASSRTASSY. The full CDR3 is CASSRTASSYEQYF.